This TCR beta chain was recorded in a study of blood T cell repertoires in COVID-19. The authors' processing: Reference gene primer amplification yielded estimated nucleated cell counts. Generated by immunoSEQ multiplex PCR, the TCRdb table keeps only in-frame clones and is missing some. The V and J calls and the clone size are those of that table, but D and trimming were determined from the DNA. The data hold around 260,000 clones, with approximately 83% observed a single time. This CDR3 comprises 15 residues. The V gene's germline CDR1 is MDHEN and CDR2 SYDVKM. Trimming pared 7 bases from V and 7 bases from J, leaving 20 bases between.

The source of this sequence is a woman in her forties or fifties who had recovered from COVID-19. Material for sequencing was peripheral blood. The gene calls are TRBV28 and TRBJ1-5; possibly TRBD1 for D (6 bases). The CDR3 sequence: CASIQRWGPRQPQHF. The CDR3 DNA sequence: TGTGCCAGCATCCAAAGATGGGGGCCTCGACAGCCCCAGCATTTT.